This T cell receptor (beta chain) was obtained from a study of blood T cell repertoires in COVID-19. Overall study: Donors in the United States, Italy and Spain gave samples during acute or convalescent COVID-19. Sources were T cells, B-cell-depleted T cells, or PBMCs; the material itself was cDNA or gDNA.

How the authors handled the data: Amplifying reference gene primers gave estimates of nucleated cell counts. This table comes from immunoSEQ multiplex PCR, and its TCRdb copy is limited to in-frame clones, with some not included. The DNA gave D and trimming, while V, J and clone size come from that table. Of roughly 250,000 clones listed, 88% are singletons. This clone was recorded a few times. The CDR3 consists of 16 residues. In germline, CDR1 is SGHTS, CDR2 YDEGEE. J gave up 2 bases and V 2 bases, and 7 bases lay outside the gene matches. The chain combines TRBV5-8 with TRBJ2-7; 10 bases fit TRBD2. This sequence originates from a middle-aged woman who had recovered from COVID-19. Source material: peripheral blood. The CDR3, as DNA: TGTGCCAGCAGCTTCGGACTAGCGGTAACCACCTACGAGCAGTACTTC. As protein: CASSFGLAVTTYEQYF.